The present entry profiles one T cell receptor (beta chain) with its context. The data derive from a study of OX40 agonist ivuxolimab in advanced cancers. Study-level information: Patients received ivuxolimab, an agonistic anti-OX40 (CD134) antibody.

CDR1 is SGHRS, CDR2 YFSETQ, per germline. The CDR3 runs to 15 residues. V lost 2 bases, J lost 1 base, and 13 bases lay in between. TCRdb's copy holds only in-frame clones and misses some; the assay was immunoSEQ multiplex PCR. The table includes 60,000 or so clones, about 83% detected once. This specimen was CD4+ or CD8+ T cells sorted from blood, taken in a trial of the OX40 agonist ivuxolimab. The source is an adult with an advanced solid tumor such as melanoma, head and neck, liver or kidney cancer. The rearrangement uses TRBV5-1 and TRBJ2-7; D assignment may be TRBD1 or TRBD2 (5 bases each). CDR3 protein: CASSFGGAGSYEQYF. The CDR3 DNA is TGCGCCAGCAGCTTTGGGGGAGCTGGGTCCTACGAGCAGTACTTC.